This TCR beta chain was captured in a study of cytomegalovirus exposure and HLA in healthy donors. Overall study context: Genotyping of 398 donors showed that approximately 83% belonged to the Caucasian-associated ancestry cluster. General study findings and limits: In a later analysis, TCR beta V- and J-gene trimming was associated with a missense DCLRE1C variant. In a later analysis, at a false discovery rate of 0.05, under 20,000 TCR beta sequences were associated with HLA alleles. Within a later analysis, the majority of CMV-associated TCR beta chains appeared HLA-restricted.

Researchers ran the PCR with 60 Vbeta and 13 Jbeta primers. Sequencing used immunoSEQ multiplex PCR; TCRdb keeps in-frame clones, though not all of them. The sample includes about 69,000 clones, 74% of them seen just once. The V gene lost 0 bases and the J gene lost 3 bases, with 12 bases spanning the gap. The germline V gene has CDR1 SGHTA and CDR2 FQGNSA. CDR3 size: 16 residues. Details on this clone: Its target is not known.

This clonotype was obtained from a woman aged 30 to 39 in good health and CMV-seropositive. This chain connects TRBV7-2 to TRBJ1-5; TRBD1 might be the D (6 bases). Material for sequencing was PBMCs. CDR3 sequence (DNA): TGTGCCAGCAGCTTAGCCGGGACAAGCTACAATCAGCCCCAGCATTTT. Protein: CASSLAGTSYNQPQHF.